This T cell receptor (beta chain) was identified in a study of sequential checkpoint blockade in melanoma. Overall study: Patients were randomized 1:1 to nivolumab-then-ipilimumab or ipilimumab-then-nivolumab first-line. TCRβ was sequenced from DNA of about 94 pretreatment tumors. Some 22 patients had tumor biopsies before treatment and at week 13.

Assay used: immunoSEQ multiplex PCR; TCRdb lists only in-frame clones, some missing. The sample lists 3,300 or so clones, about a quarter occurring once. The treatment: randomized to nivolumab then ipilimumab (arm A) or the reverse (arm B). None of the patients previously received DNA-damaging chemotherapy. By proportion, this clone is medium-sized. Germline V gives CDR1 SGHNT, CDR2 YENEEA. The CDR3 has 19 amino acids. Trimming took 2 bases from V and 5 from J; bases not matched to a gene: 13. This specimen consisted of tumor tissue (inferred from file names), obtained from a patient given nivolumab and ipilimumab in sequence. The clonotype originates from a human donor with melanoma. The chain has TRBV11-3 and TRBJ2-1; 12 nucleotides match TRBD2. CDR3 sequence: CASSLSLAGGPGPNNEQFF. The CDR3 nucleotides are TGTGCCAGCAGCTTAAGCCTAGCGGGGGGGCCGGGGCCCAACAATGAGCAGTTCTTC.